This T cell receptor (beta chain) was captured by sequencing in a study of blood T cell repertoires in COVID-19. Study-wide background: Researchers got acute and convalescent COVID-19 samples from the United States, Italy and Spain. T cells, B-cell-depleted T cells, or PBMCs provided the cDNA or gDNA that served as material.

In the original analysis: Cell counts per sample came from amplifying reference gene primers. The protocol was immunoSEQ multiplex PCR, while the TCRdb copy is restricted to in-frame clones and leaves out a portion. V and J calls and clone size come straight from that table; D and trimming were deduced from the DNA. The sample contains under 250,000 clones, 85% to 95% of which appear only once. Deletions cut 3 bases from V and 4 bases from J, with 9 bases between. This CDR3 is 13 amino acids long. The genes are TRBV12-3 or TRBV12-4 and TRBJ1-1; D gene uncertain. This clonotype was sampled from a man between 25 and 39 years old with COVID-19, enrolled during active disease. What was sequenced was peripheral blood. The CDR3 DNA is TGTGCCAGCAGTTTCGGAGGAGGCACTGAAGCTTTCTTT. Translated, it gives CASSFGGGTEAFF.